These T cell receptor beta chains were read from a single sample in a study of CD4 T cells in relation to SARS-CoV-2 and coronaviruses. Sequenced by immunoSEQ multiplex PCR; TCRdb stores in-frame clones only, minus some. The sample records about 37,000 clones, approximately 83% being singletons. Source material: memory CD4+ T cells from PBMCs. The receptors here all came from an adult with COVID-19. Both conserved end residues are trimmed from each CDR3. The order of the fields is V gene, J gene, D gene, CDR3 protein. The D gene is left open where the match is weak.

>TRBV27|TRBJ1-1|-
ASTTTNTEAF
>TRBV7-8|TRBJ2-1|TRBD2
ASSLVGLAEYNEQF
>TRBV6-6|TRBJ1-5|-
ASSRFDSNQPQH
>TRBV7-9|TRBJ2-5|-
ASSLAADGGETQY
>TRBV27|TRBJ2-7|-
ASSLSINYEQY
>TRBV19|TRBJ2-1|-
ASSISGGAEQF
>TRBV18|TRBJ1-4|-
ASSPSEAFGEKLF
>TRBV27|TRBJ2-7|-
ASSFTGQVYEQY
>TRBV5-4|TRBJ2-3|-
ASSTPRLTISTDTQY
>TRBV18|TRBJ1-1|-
ASSPQRVTVNTEAF
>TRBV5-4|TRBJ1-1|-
ASSLGSGSFTEAF
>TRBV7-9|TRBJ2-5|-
ASRDKVQETQY
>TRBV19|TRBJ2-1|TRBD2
ASSMREGYNEQF
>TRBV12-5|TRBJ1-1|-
ASGLSIGEAF
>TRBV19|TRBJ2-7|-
ASSQPGRSYEQY
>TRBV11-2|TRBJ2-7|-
ASSLDTGVYEQY
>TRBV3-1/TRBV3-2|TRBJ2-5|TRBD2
ASSLSGSWETQY
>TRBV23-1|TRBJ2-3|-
ASSHRSPSPPYTDTQY
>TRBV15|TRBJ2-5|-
ATSRERAQETQY
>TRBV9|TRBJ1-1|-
ASSPRRLEYTEAF
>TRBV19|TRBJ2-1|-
ASSGTVGNEQF
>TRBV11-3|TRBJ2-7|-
ASSLGRGSYEQY
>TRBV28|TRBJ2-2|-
ASSPAGRNTGELF
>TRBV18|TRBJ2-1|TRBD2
ASSHPWERGPYNEQF
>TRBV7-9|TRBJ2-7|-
ASSFFPDSYEQY
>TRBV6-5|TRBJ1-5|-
ALSPWTVSNQPQH
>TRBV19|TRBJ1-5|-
ASMPQGFVVPQH
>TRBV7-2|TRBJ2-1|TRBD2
ASSLEPHGAGGRGQF
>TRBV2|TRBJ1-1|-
ASRKDQPEAF
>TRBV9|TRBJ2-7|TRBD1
ASSVGTGVGGEQY
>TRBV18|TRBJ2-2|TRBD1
ASSRDRGDTGELF
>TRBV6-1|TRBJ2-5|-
ASSELRGSATQY
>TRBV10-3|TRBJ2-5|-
AISPKGGKQETQY
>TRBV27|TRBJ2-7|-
ASSLNWGGSYEQY
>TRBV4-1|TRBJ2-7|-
ASSQEGGGFTSYEQY
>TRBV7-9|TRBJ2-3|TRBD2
ASSSSLTSGVTDTQY
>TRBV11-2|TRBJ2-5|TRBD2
ASSSISGRQETQY
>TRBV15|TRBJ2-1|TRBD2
ATSTGTSGNFRNEQF
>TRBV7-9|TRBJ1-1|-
ASRSWPENTEAF
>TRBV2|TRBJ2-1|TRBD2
ASRPAGLYNEQF